What follows are 3 T cell receptor beta chains derived from one specimen sequenced in a study of T-cell reconstitution after alpha-beta-depleted transplantation in children. Preparation of the TCRbeta library used unique molecular identifiers. TCRdb passed the PCR reads through MiXCR, listing each CDR3 protein once. This sample has a few hundred thousand distinct CDR3 sequences, with around two fifths found just once. Source: PBMCs, taken before TCRalphabeta/CD19-depleted stem cell transplant. These TCRs come from a girl aged 2-15 years with aplastic anemia, due to receive a stem cell transplant.

This clonotype was detected a few times. This chain connects TRBV7-8 to TRBJ2-3, with 10 bases fitting TRBD1. The V and J ends lost 5 bases and 5 bases, in that order; junction bases with no gene match: 7. Germline lookup yields CDR1 SGHVS and CDR2 FQNEAQ. The CDR3 length is 15 residues. In DNA, the CDR3 is TGTGCCAGCAGCATCGACAGGGGGCGAGGAGATACGCAGTATTTT. This encodes CASSIDRGRGDTQYF.

This clonotype occurred many times. The chain has TRBV25-1 and TRBJ2-1; D ambiguous. The CDR3 length is 11 residues. Between the trimmed V and J ends, which lost 6 bases and 4 bases, there was a span of 4 bases. CDR1 and CDR2 (germline): MGHDK, SYGVNS. CDR3 amino acids: CASRGYNEQFF. The CDR3 DNA is TGTGCCAGCAGAGGATACAATGAGCAGTTCTTC.

This clonotype has a count of ten or more. This chain uses TRBV5-1 with TRBJ2-7; D ambiguous. The length of the CDR3 is 17 residues. V was cut by 4 bases and J by 2 bases, with 22 bases left in between. CDR1 and CDR2 from the germline V gene are SGHRS and YFSETQ. CDR3 region: CASSPVGQRSVAYEQYF. CDR3 nucleotides: TGCGCCAGCAGCCCCGTCGGCCAGAGGAGCGTGGCCTACGAGCAGTACTTC.